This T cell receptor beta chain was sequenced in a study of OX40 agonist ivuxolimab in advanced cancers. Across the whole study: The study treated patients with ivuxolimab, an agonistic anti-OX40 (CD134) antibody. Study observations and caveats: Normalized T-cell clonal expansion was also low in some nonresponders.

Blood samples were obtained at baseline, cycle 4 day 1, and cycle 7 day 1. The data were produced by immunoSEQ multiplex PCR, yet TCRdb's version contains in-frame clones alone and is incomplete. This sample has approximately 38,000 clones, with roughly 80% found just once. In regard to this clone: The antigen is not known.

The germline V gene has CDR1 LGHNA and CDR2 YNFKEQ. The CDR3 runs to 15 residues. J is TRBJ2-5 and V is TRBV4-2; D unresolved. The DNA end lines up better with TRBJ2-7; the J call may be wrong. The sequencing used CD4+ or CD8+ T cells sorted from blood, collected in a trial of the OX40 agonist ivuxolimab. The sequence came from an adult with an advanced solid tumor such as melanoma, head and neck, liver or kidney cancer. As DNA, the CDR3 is TGTGCCAGCAGCCAAGACATGGACGCGGCCGCCGAGCAGTACTTC. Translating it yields CASSQDMDAAAEQYF.